A selection of T cell receptor beta chains follows, all from one sample in a study of blood T cell repertoires in COVID-19. The method was immunoSEQ multiplex PCR; TCRdb's version includes in-frame clones alone and lacks a portion of them. Of about 45,000 clones in the sample, approximately 83% were seen once. Sequencing was done on a sample of peripheral blood. The source is a man older than 75 in a cohort sampled during active COVID-19. The CDR3 runs from the conserved cysteine through the conserved F or W. The D gene is left open where the match is weak. Size tells how often a clone was seen (once, few, many) or the class of an expanded clone, and some rows leave it out.

j_call: TRBJ1-6
d_call: .
v_call: TRBV4-1
clone_size: .
cdr3_aa: CASSQDRVNSPLHF
cdr3_nt: TGCGCCAGCAGCCAAGATCGGGTAAATTCACCCCTCCACTTT

j_call: TRBJ2-3
d_call: TRBD2
v_call: TRBV7-2
clone_size: once
cdr3_aa: CASSSTSSADTQYF
cdr3_nt: TGTGCCAGCAGCTCGACTAGCTCTGCAGATACGCAGTATTTT

j_call: TRBJ1-6
d_call: .
v_call: TRBV7-9
clone_size: few
cdr3_aa: CASSLNSYNSPLHF
cdr3_nt: TGTGCCAGCAGCTTAAACAGCTATAATTCACCCCTCCACTTT

j_call: TRBJ2-5
d_call: TRBD1
v_call: TRBV7-2
clone_size: .
cdr3_aa: CASSDRGGETQYF
cdr3_nt: TGTGCCAGCAGCGACAGGGGGGGGGAGACCCAGTACTTC

j_call: TRBJ1-1
d_call: .
v_call: TRBV10-1
clone_size: .
cdr3_aa: CASSGQRNTEAFF
cdr3_nt: TGCGCCAGCAGTGGACAAAGGAACACTGAAGCTTTCTTT

j_call: TRBJ2-5
d_call: .
v_call: TRBV5-6
clone_size: .
cdr3_aa: CASSGGGGIQETQYF
cdr3_nt: TGTGCCAGCAGCGGAGGTGGGGGGATCCAAGAGACCCAGTACTTC

j_call: TRBJ2-7
d_call: TRBD1
v_call: TRBV6-5
clone_size: once
cdr3_aa: CASSYRQGPYEQYF
cdr3_nt: TGTGCCAGCAGTTACCGACAGGGTCCCTACGAGCAGTACTTC

j_call: TRBJ1-1
d_call: .
v_call: TRBV9
clone_size: .
cdr3_aa: CASSVAAQGGDTEAFF
cdr3_nt: TGTGCCAGCAGCGTGGCCGCACAGGGTGGGGACACTGAAGCTTTCTTT

j_call: TRBJ2-3
d_call: TRBD1
v_call: TRBV6-2/TRBV6-3
clone_size: few
cdr3_aa: CASSRRQGGDTQYF
cdr3_nt: TGTGCCAGCAGTAGACGACAGGGGGGAGATACGCAGTATTTT

j_call: TRBJ2-7
d_call: TRBD2
v_call: TRBV6-2/TRBV6-3
clone_size: few
cdr3_aa: CASSYSSGRSFDYEQYF
cdr3_nt: TGTGCCAGCAGTTACTCTAGCGGGAGGAGTTTTGACTACGAGCAGTACTTC

j_call: TRBJ1-5
d_call: TRBD1
v_call: TRBV2
clone_size: .
cdr3_aa: CASSRDRGNNQPQHF
cdr3_nt: TGTGCCAGCAGTAGGGACAGGGGGAACAATCAGCCCCAGCATTTT

j_call: TRBJ1-4
d_call: .
v_call: TRBV9
clone_size: .
cdr3_aa: CASSEGGPYEKLFF
cdr3_nt: TGTGCCAGCAGCGAGGGGGGGCCTTACGAAAAACTGTTTTTT

j_call: TRBJ2-7
d_call: TRBD2
v_call: TRBV2
clone_size: .
cdr3_aa: CASSESSGGSYEQYF
cdr3_nt: TGTGCCAGCAGTGAATCCAGCGGGGGGTCCTACGAGCAGTACTTC

j_call: TRBJ1-3
d_call: TRBD1
v_call: TRBV28
clone_size: few
cdr3_aa: CASSPDRGEGNTIYF
cdr3_nt: TGTGCCAGCAGCCCGGACAGGGGGGAAGGAAACACCATATATTTT

j_call: TRBJ2-3
d_call: TRBD1
v_call: TRBV7-2
clone_size: .
cdr3_aa: CASRNRDRGDTQYF
cdr3_nt: TGTGCCAGCAGAAACCGGGACAGGGGAGATACGCAGTATTTT

j_call: TRBJ2-2
d_call: TRBD1
v_call: TRBV19
clone_size: .
cdr3_aa: CASSGTGAGNTGELFF
cdr3_nt: TGTGCCAGCTCCGGGACAGGCGCTGGTAACACCGGGGAGCTGTTTTTT

j_call: TRBJ1-2
d_call: TRBD1
v_call: TRBV7-9
clone_size: .
cdr3_aa: CASSFRQGNYYGYTF
cdr3_nt: TGTGCCAGCAGCTTTCGACAGGGAAATTACTATGGCTACACCTTC

j_call: TRBJ1-2
d_call: .
v_call: TRBV18
clone_size: .
cdr3_aa: CASSDLQGFGGYTF
cdr3_nt: TGTGCCAGCTCAGACCTTCAGGGATTCGGAGGCTACACCTTC

j_call: TRBJ2-4
d_call: .
v_call: TRBV24-1
clone_size: .
cdr3_aa: CATSRSSGGGKNIQYF
cdr3_nt: TGTGCCACCAGCAGATCCTCGGGGGGCGGCAAAAACATTCAGTACTTC

j_call: TRBJ2-3
d_call: TRBD2
v_call: TRBV29-1
clone_size: .
cdr3_aa: CSVESGGDTQYF
cdr3_nt: TGCAGCGTTGAGTCGGGAGGGGATACGCAGTATTTT

j_call: TRBJ2-1
d_call: TRBD2
v_call: TRBV4-3
clone_size: once
cdr3_aa: CASSRQRENGNEQFF
cdr3_nt: TGCGCCAGCAGCCGGCAGCGGGAGAATGGGAATGAGCAGTTCTTC

j_call: TRBJ2-7
d_call: .
v_call: TRBV7-6
clone_size: .
cdr3_aa: CASSLVRGLAIEQYF
cdr3_nt: TGTGCCAGCAGCTTAGTACGAGGGCTAGCGATCGAGCAGTACTTC

j_call: TRBJ1-1
d_call: .
v_call: TRBV28
clone_size: .
cdr3_aa: CASIRPIGSGNTEAFF
cdr3_nt: TGTGCCAGCATTCGACCAATAGGGAGTGGGAACACTGAAGCTTTCTTT

j_call: TRBJ2-7
d_call: .
v_call: TRBV6-5
clone_size: few
cdr3_aa: CASSLERAASYEQYF
cdr3_nt: TGTGCCAGCAGTTTAGAGCGGGCCGCCTCCTACGAGCAGTACTTC

j_call: TRBJ2-1
d_call: TRBD2
v_call: TRBV3-1/TRBV3-2
clone_size: once
cdr3_aa: CASSQQSSSGPYNEQFF
cdr3_nt: TGTGCCAGCAGCCAGCAATCATCTAGCGGTCCTTACAATGAGCAGTTCTTC

j_call: TRBJ1-1
d_call: .
v_call: TRBV6-5
clone_size: .
cdr3_aa: CASKGEGGNTEAFF
cdr3_nt: TGTGCCAGCAAAGGGGAAGGGGGAAACACTGAAGCTTTCTTT

j_call: TRBJ2-1
d_call: TRBD2
v_call: TRBV11-3
clone_size: .
cdr3_aa: CASSLEMGLAGRYEQFF
cdr3_nt: TGTGCCAGCAGCTTAGAGATGGGGCTAGCGGGAAGATATGAGCAGTTCTTC

j_call: TRBJ2-7
d_call: TRBD1
v_call: TRBV14
clone_size: .
cdr3_aa: CASSAWGQGTSEQYF
cdr3_nt: TGTGCCAGCAGCGCTTGGGGACAGGGTACGTCCGAGCAGTACTTC

j_call: TRBJ2-3
d_call: TRBD2
v_call: TRBV11-3
clone_size: .
cdr3_aa: CASSLVGAGGTTDTQYF
cdr3_nt: TGTGCCAGCAGCTTAGTTGGAGCGGGGGGGACCACAGATACGCAGTATTTT

j_call: TRBJ2-7
d_call: .
v_call: TRBV6-5
clone_size: few
cdr3_aa: CASSYVAGVSSYEQYF
cdr3_nt: TGTGCCAGCAGTTACGTTGCGGGCGTCAGCTCCTACGAGCAGTACTTC

j_call: TRBJ1-4
d_call: TRBD1
v_call: TRBV28
clone_size: .
cdr3_aa: CASSVPRQGIKTNEKLFF
cdr3_nt: TGTGCCAGCAGTGTACCGAGACAGGGTATTAAAACTAATGAAAAACTGTTTTTT

j_call: TRBJ2-7
d_call: .
v_call: TRBV10-2
clone_size: .
cdr3_aa: CASRKGQGGYEQYF
cdr3_nt: TGCGCCAGCAGGAAGGGTCAGGGAGGCTACGAGCAGTACTTC

j_call: TRBJ1-1
d_call: .
v_call: TRBV9
clone_size: .
cdr3_aa: CASSVGPGAGGNTEAFF
cdr3_nt: TGTGCCAGCAGCGTAGGGCCAGGGGCGGGGGGTAACACTGAAGCTTTCTTT

j_call: TRBJ2-7
d_call: .
v_call: TRBV21-1
clone_size: .
cdr3_aa: CAERATEYYEQYF
cdr3_nt: TGTGCCGAGCGGGCTACCGAGTACTACGAGCAGTACTTC

j_call: TRBJ2-5
d_call: .
v_call: TRBV5-1
clone_size: .
cdr3_aa: CASSSPTNPKETQYF
cdr3_nt: TGCGCCAGCAGCTCGCCAACTAATCCAAAAGAGACCCAGTACTTC

j_call: TRBJ1-4
d_call: TRBD1
v_call: TRBV5-1
clone_size: .
cdr3_aa: CASSLGGDRGEKLFF
cdr3_nt: TGCGCCAGCAGCTTGGGGGGAGACAGGGGTGAAAAACTGTTTTTT

j_call: TRBJ2-2
d_call: TRBD1
v_call: TRBV5-4
clone_size: .
cdr3_aa: CASSPGGRGRAGELFF
cdr3_nt: TGTGCCAGCAGCCCTGGGGGAAGGGGGCGGGCCGGGGAGCTGTTTTTT

j_call: TRBJ2-3
d_call: .
v_call: TRBV11-2
clone_size: .
cdr3_aa: CASSFSADTQYF
cdr3_nt: TGTGCCAGCAGCTTTTCCGCAGATACGCAGTATTTT

j_call: TRBJ1-6
d_call: TRBD1
v_call: TRBV2
clone_size: .
cdr3_aa: CASSLGQTNSPLHF
cdr3_nt: TGTGCCAGCAGCCTGGGACAGACTAATTCACCCCTCCACTTT

j_call: TRBJ2-7
d_call: .
v_call: TRBV7-2
clone_size: .
cdr3_aa: CASSLSVHYEQYF
cdr3_nt: TGTGCCAGCAGCTTAAGCGTCCACTACGAGCAGTACTTC

j_call: TRBJ1-1
d_call: .
v_call: TRBV28
clone_size: .
cdr3_aa: CASSLSGATGNTEAFF
cdr3_nt: TGTGCCAGCAGTTTATCCGGAGCCACAGGGAACACTGAAGCTTTCTTT

j_call: TRBJ2-3
d_call: TRBD1
v_call: TRBV29-1
clone_size: once
cdr3_aa: CSVENRGIPYAQYF
cdr3_nt: TGCAGCGTTGAGAACAGGGGAATCCCATATGCGCAGTATTTT

j_call: TRBJ2-1
d_call: TRBD1
v_call: TRBV7-9
clone_size: .
cdr3_aa: CASSLIGTGSLNEQFF
cdr3_nt: TGTGCCAGCAGCTTAATTGGGACAGGGTCCCTCAATGAGCAGTTCTTC

j_call: TRBJ1-1
d_call: .
v_call: TRBV7-9
clone_size: .
cdr3_aa: CASSAKGAEAFF
cdr3_nt: TGTGCCAGCAGCGCTAAGGGGGCTGAAGCTTTCTTT

j_call: TRBJ2-7
d_call: .
v_call: TRBV28
clone_size: .
cdr3_aa: CASSSPYSSYEQYF
cdr3_nt: TGTGCCAGCAGTTCGCCTTATAGCTCCTACGAGCAGTACTTC

j_call: TRBJ2-3
d_call: TRBD1
v_call: TRBV24-1
clone_size: .
cdr3_aa: CATSDSWGGGPDRGRADTQYF
cdr3_nt: TGTGCCACCAGTGATTCCTGGGGTGGGGGGCCTGACAGGGGCCGGGCAGATACGCAGTATTTT

j_call: TRBJ1-4
d_call: TRBD1
v_call: TRBV6-5
clone_size: .
cdr3_aa: CASSYSAGGGEKLFF
cdr3_nt: TGTGCCAGCAGTTACTCAGCAGGGGGTGGGGAAAAACTGTTTTTT

j_call: TRBJ1-6
d_call: TRBD1
v_call: TRBV10-2
clone_size: .
cdr3_aa: CASSVEGAGSPLHF
cdr3_nt: TGCGCCAGCAGTGTGGAGGGGGCAGGTTCACCCCTCCACTTT

j_call: TRBJ2-2
d_call: .
v_call: TRBV28
clone_size: .
cdr3_aa: CASKPGQAGLGELFF
cdr3_nt: TGTGCCAGCAAACCCGGGCAGGCGGGGCTCGGGGAGCTGTTTTTT

j_call: TRBJ2-5
d_call: TRBD2
v_call: TRBV5-1
clone_size: once
cdr3_aa: CASSPRASGQETQYF
cdr3_nt: TGCGCCAGCAGCCCGAGAGCTAGCGGCCAAGAGACCCAGTACTTC

j_call: TRBJ1-5
d_call: .
v_call: TRBV19
clone_size: .
cdr3_aa: CASSIDRPQQAPQHF
cdr3_nt: TGTGCCAGTAGTATCGACAGGCCCCAGCAGGCGCCCCAGCATTTT

j_call: TRBJ2-5
d_call: TRBD1
v_call: TRBV7-6
clone_size: .
cdr3_aa: CASSSQGAPRGTQYF
cdr3_nt: TGTGCCAGCAGCTCACAGGGGGCCCCTCGAGGAACCCAGTACTTC

j_call: TRBJ2-3
d_call: TRBD1
v_call: TRBV5-1
clone_size: .
cdr3_aa: CASSLMGQSGTDTQYF
cdr3_nt: TGCGCCAGCAGCTTGATGGGACAGAGTGGCACAGATACGCAGTATTTT

j_call: TRBJ2-1
d_call: .
v_call: TRBV27
clone_size: .
cdr3_aa: CASSLAGVYNEQFF
cdr3_nt: TGTGCCAGCAGTTTAGCGGGTGTATACAATGAGCAGTTCTTC

j_call: TRBJ2-2
d_call: TRBD2
v_call: TRBV10-1
clone_size: .
cdr3_aa: CASRDRGLLAGGYTGELFF
cdr3_nt: TGCGCCAGCAGAGATAGGGGACTCTTGGCGGGAGGGTACACCGGGGAGCTGTTTTTT

j_call: TRBJ2-7
d_call: TRBD1
v_call: TRBV5-1
clone_size: few
cdr3_aa: CASAGQGAVHEQYF
cdr3_nt: TGCGCCAGCGCGGGACAGGGGGCAGTCCACGAGCAGTACTTC

j_call: TRBJ2-7
d_call: .
v_call: TRBV19
clone_size: .
cdr3_aa: CASHSGNEQYF
cdr3_nt: TGTGCCAGCCATTCAGGGAATGAGCAGTACTTC

j_call: TRBJ2-5
d_call: .
v_call: TRBV18
clone_size: .
cdr3_aa: CASSPNAGEETQYF
cdr3_nt: TGTGCCAGCTCACCAAACGCAGGGGAAGAGACCCAGTACTTC

j_call: TRBJ1-1
d_call: .
v_call: TRBV27
clone_size: .
cdr3_aa: CASQLGGRGGTEAFF
cdr3_nt: TGTGCCAGCCAGCTCGGTGGTAGGGGAGGGACTGAAGCTTTCTTT